This passage covers 32 T cell receptor beta chains from one sample sequenced in a study of cytomegalovirus exposure and HLA in healthy donors. PCR involved 60 Vbeta and 13 Jbeta primers. Here immunoSEQ multiplex PCR was the method, and the copy in TCRdb shows in-frame clones only, minus some. Here the sample spans 60,000 to 90,000 clones, 70% being singletons. The sequencing sample was made of PBMCs. The source is a woman in her fifties or sixties in good health and CMV-seropositive.

V gene TRBV27 combines with J gene TRBJ1-2, with a tentative D call TRBD1 (6 bases). This CDR3 has 15 residues. Germline V CDR1 and CDR2: MNHEY, SMNVEV (reference sequence). Trimming removed 2 bases from V and 4 bases from J, with 14 bases in between. Here the CDR3 reads CASSLVQGLGYGYTF. The CDR3, as DNA: TGTGCCAGCAGTTTAGTCCAGGGGCTTGGCTATGGCTACACCTTC.

The rearrangement joins TRBV5-6 to TRBJ2-1; D possibly corresponds to TRBD2 (6 bases). The CDR3 spans 15 residues. CDR1 and CDR2 (germline): SGHDT, YYEEEE. V was pared by 5 bases and J by 6 bases, with 18 bases between. The CDR3 region is CASRSTGTGTNEQFF. In nucleotides, the CDR3 is TGTGCCAGCAGGTCGACCGGGACTGGGACCAATGAGCAGTTCTTC.

This chain links TRBV4-3 with TRBJ2-1, with 11 bases fitting TRBD2. This CDR3 is 19 amino acids long. V was clipped by 7 bases and J by 4 bases; unmatched bases: 18. CDR1 LGHNA and CDR2 YSLEER come from the germline V gene. The CDR3 nucleotides read TGCGCCAGCACTACAACCTTGATTACTAGCGGGAGCTTTTACAATGAGCAGTTCTTC. Its translation: CASTTTLITSGSFYNEQFF.

This clone has more than one count but fewer than ten. The rearrangement joins TRBV7-9 to TRBJ2-7; TRBD1 is a possible D gene (6 bases). The germline CDR1 and CDR2 sequences are SEHNR and FQNEAQ (reference sequence). CDR3 size: 15 residues. Deletions cut 5 bases from V and 4 bases from J, with 18 bases between. CDR3 loop: CASSEAQGTQYEQYF. CDR3 DNA: TGTGCCAGCAGCGAGGCTCAGGGGACACAATACGAGCAGTACTTC.

This clone was recorded a few times. This chain uses TRBV19 with TRBJ2-7; TRBD1 agrees at 7 bases. J lost 3 bases, V lost 5 bases, and 7 bases had no gene match. The CDR3 is made up of 14 amino acids. Germline V gene data show CDR1 as LNHDA and CDR2 as SQIVND (reference sequence). In DNA, the CDR3 is TGTGCCAGTAGTCCAGGGACAGTTTACTACGAGCAGTACTTC. Its protein product is CASSPGTVYYEQYF.

This sequence joins TRBV5-6 and TRBJ2-7; perhaps TRBD1 as D (6 bases). V was cut by 4 bases and J by 3 bases, with 8 bases left in between. The CDR3 totals 12 residues. Germline-derived CDR1 and CDR2 are SGHDT and YYEEEE. The CDR3 sequence: CASSTTGYEQYF. The DNA for the CDR3 is TGTGCCAGCAGCACGACAGGCTACGAGCAGTACTTC.

In its sample, this clone was seen a few times. The gene calls are TRBV5-1 and TRBJ2-5; 8 bases match TRBD2. The CDR3 spans 14 residues. The V segment lost 0 bases and the J segment 5 bases; nucleotides outside the gene matches: 3. Germline CDR1 reads SGHRS; CDR2 reads YFSETQ. CDR3 region: CASSLAPGGETQYF. Here the CDR3 DNA reads TGCGCCAGCAGCTTGGCTCCGGGAGGGGAGACCCAGTACTTC.

V gene TRBV5-4 combines with J gene TRBJ2-2; weak D call: TRBD2 (6 bases). CDR1 and CDR2 from the germline V gene are SGHNT and YYREEE (reference sequence). The germline V and J ends were trimmed by 0 bases and 3 bases, with 12 bases remaining between them. This CDR3 region has 16 residues. In DNA, the CDR3 is TGTGCCAGCAGCTTGGGGGTAGCGGAATACACCGGGGAGCTGTTTTTT. Protein: CASSLGVAEYTGELFF.

The CDR3 DNA is TGCGCCAGCAGCCAAGGCGGGACAGGAGCTAACTATGGCTACACCTTC. Its translation: CASSQGGTGANYGYTF. This rearrangement joins TRBV4-3 to TRBJ1-2; 8 bases match TRBD1. V shed 1 base and J 0 bases; nucleotides not matched to a gene: 4. This CDR3 region has 16 residues. Germline lookup yields CDR1 LGHNA and CDR2 YSLEER.

This sequence joins TRBV28 and TRBJ2-4, with D maybe TRBD1 (6 bases). V lost 4 bases and J 0 bases, leaving 10 bases between the germline ends. This CDR3 is 15 amino acids long. Germline-derived CDR1 and CDR2 are MDHEN and SYDVKM. The CDR3 DNA reads TGTGCCAGCAGTTCACAGGGCCCAGCCAAAAACATTCAGTACTTC. Amino acid sequence: CASSSQGPAKNIQYF.

This clone was seen a few times. The chain joins TRBV29-1 to TRBJ2-7; TRBD1 is a possible D gene (5 bases). Per germline, CDR1 SQVTM and CDR2 ANQGSEA. V was clipped by 5 bases and J by 0 bases, with 38 bases between them. CDR3 length: 22 amino acids. DNA for the CDR3: TGCAGCGTTAGTCCCCCAACCTGCCAACAGGTACCTCACATCTCGAGCTCCTACGAGCAGTACTTC. Protein sequence: CSVSPPTCQQVPHISSSYEQYF.

This clone was observed once. The CDR3 is CASSGGLGGGGPDTQYF. CDR3 nucleotides: TGTGCCAGCAGCGGTGGATTGGGGGGAGGGGGGCCAGATACGCAGTATTTT. The rearrangement links TRBV7-2 to TRBJ2-3; weak D call: TRBD2 (7 bases). This CDR3 has 17 amino acids. Trimming took off 5 bases at V and 4 bases at J, with 22 bases between the two ends. CDR1 SGHTA and CDR2 FQGNSA come from the germline V gene.

The chain employs TRBV28 and TRBJ1-2; TRBD1 might be the D (6 bases). This CDR3 is built from 14 residues. V lost 5 bases and J lost 4, with 14 bases in between. CDR1 MDHEN and CDR2 SYDVKM come from the germline V gene. CDR3 nucleotide sequence: TGTGCCAGCAGTCGCCAAACAGGGATCTATGGCTACACCTTC. Residues: CASSRQTGIYGYTF.

The V call is TRBV5-1, the J call TRBJ1-1; D is unresolved. V was clipped by 1 base and J by 2 bases, with 15 bases between them. The CDR3 runs 16 residues. The V gene's germline CDR1 is SGHRS and CDR2 YFSETQ. CDR3 sequence (DNA): TGCGCCAGCAGCTTGAGGAGGTATGGGAGTAACACTGAAGCTTTCTTT. This encodes CASSLRRYGSNTEAFF.

The chain uses TRBV11-3 and TRBJ2-5; 14 bases are a match to TRBD2. Looked up from germline, CDR1 is SGHNT and CDR2 is YENEEA. The CDR3 has 17 amino acids. The V and J ends lost 5 bases and 5 bases, in that order; junction bases with no gene match: 10. The CDR3, as DNA: TGTGCCAGCAGCGCTCCAGGACTAGCGGGGGGTATGGAGACCCAGTACTTC. This codes for CASSAPGLAGGMETQYF.

CDR3 nucleotide sequence: TGTGCCAGCAGTTCAGTGACAGGGTCCAACTATGGCTACACCTTC. Translated, it gives CASSSVTGSNYGYTF. This chain uses TRBV28 with TRBJ1-2, with TRBD1 matching over 7 bases. In germline, CDR1 is MDHEN, CDR2 SYDVKM. This CDR3 region has 15 residues. V was pared by 4 bases and J by 2 bases, with 7 bases of the junction left unmatched.

The genes are TRBV10-3 and TRBJ1-1, with 9 positions matching TRBD1. The CDR3 is 13 amino acids. From germline, CDR1 is ENHRY and CDR2 SYGVKD. The V segment lost 6 bases and the J segment 10 bases; nucleotides outside the gene matches: 9. Written as DNA, the CDR3 is TGTGCCATCAGAGAACAGGGGGCGCCCGGAGCTTTCTTT. Amino acid sequence: CAIREQGAPGAFF.

The gene calls are TRBV28 and TRBJ2-3; a weak D match, TRBD2 (6 bases). CDR1 and CDR2 (germline): MDHEN, SYDVKM. There are 13 residues in the CDR3. The V and J ends lost 6 bases and 6 bases respectively, with 13 bases between them. The CDR3 region is CASSRLASDTQYF. CDR3 coding DNA: TGTGCCAGCAGCCGGCTAGCGAGCGATACGCAGTATTTT.

This sequence joins TRBV30 and TRBJ1-4, with D uncertain. This CDR3 comprises 16 residues. V lost 3 bases, J lost 6 bases, and 20 bases lay in between. The germline V gene has CDR1 GTSNPN and CDR2 SVGIG (reference sequence). The DNA for the CDR3 is TGTGCCTGGAGGTACGAAGCAGGAATTAGAGATGAAAAACTGTTTTTT. Protein: CAWRYEAGIRDEKLFF.

The V and J genes are TRBV4-2 and TRBJ1-4, with a tentative D call TRBD1 (5 bases). CDR1 LGHNA and CDR2 YNFKEQ come from the germline V gene. The V gene lost 1 base and the J gene lost 1 base, with 7 bases spanning the gap. The CDR3 covers 15 residues. CDR3 DNA: TGTGCCAGCAGCCAAGCGGGGGGAACTAATGAAAAACTGTTTTTT. The encoded protein is CASSQAGGTNEKLFF.

This clone was seen once. The gene calls are TRBV5-1 and TRBJ2-3; 11 bases agree with TRBD1. Looked up from germline, CDR1 is SGHRS and CDR2 is YFSETQ. There are 16 residues in the CDR3. V gave up 4 bases and J gave up 3 bases; unmatched junction bases: 7. This chain's CDR3 is CASSIGQGAFTDTQYF. CDR3 coding DNA: TGCGCCAGCAGCATTGGACAGGGGGCTTTTACAGATACGCAGTATTTT.

V is TRBV21-1 and J is TRBJ1-1; the D call of TRBD1 is as the table states it, not checked on the DNA. TRBV21-1 is tagged as a pseudogene. The CDR3 is 15 amino acids. CDR3 loop: CASSKGKGEITEAFF. CDR3 nucleotide sequence: TGTGCCAGCAGCAAAGGGAAAGGGGAAATCACTGAAGCTTTCTTT.

The V gene is TRBV2, the J gene TRBJ2-3; 7 bases match TRBD1. Germline V gives CDR1 SNHLY, CDR2 FYNNEI. Germline trimming cut 9 bases from V and 0 bases from J; bases unmatched to any gene: 12. This CDR3 is built from 16 residues. Here the CDR3 reads CARTGQFLTSTDTQYF. CDR3 nucleotides: TGTGCCAGGACGGGACAGTTCTTAACTAGCACAGATACGCAGTATTTT.

The gene calls are TRBV28 and TRBJ2-7, with 9 bases that match TRBD2. This CDR3 is built from 15 residues. The V gene's germline CDR1 is MDHEN and CDR2 SYDVKM. Losses at the gene ends were 6 bases for V and 6 bases for J; bases not matched to a gene: 12. Here the CDR3 DNA reads TGTGCCAGCAGGCTTCAAGAGCGGGGGGCTGGCGAGCAGTACTTC. Translating it yields CASRLQERGAGEQYF.

The chain recombines TRBV2 with TRBJ1-5; 7 bases line up with TRBD1. The ends lost 6 bases at V and 3 bases at J; junction bases unmatched: 8. Germline CDR1 SNHLY, CDR2 FYNNEI. The CDR3 covers 15 residues. In nucleotides, the CDR3 is TGTGCCAGCAGCGAACAGGGGCTGGACAATCAGCCCCAGCATTTT. Translating gives CASSEQGLDNQPQHF.

The rearrangement joins TRBV28 to TRBJ1-4; the D is unclear. CDR3 size: 12 residues. V shed 5 bases and J shed 4 bases, with 5 bases lying between them. Germline V CDR1 and CDR2: MDHEN, SYDVKM. The CDR3 DNA sequence: TGTGCCAGCAGTCCTTATAATGAAAAACTGTTTTTT. Its protein product is CASSPYNEKLFF.

In this sample, this clone turned up once. V and J are TRBV28 and TRBJ2-7, with a tentative D call TRBD2 (6 bases). With 5 bases removed from V and 3 bases from J, the gap between germline ends came to 14 bases. Germline V gene data show CDR1 as MDHEN and CDR2 as SYDVKM. The CDR3 has 14 residues. This CDR3 is CASSPPGVGYEQYF. CDR3 DNA sequence: TGTGCCAGCAGTCCGCCGGGGGTGGGCTACGAGCAGTACTTC.

The V gene is TRBV7-2, the J gene TRBJ2-7; D might be TRBD1 (5 bases). The CDR3 is made up of 14 amino acids. Per the germline V gene, CDR1 is SGHTA and CDR2 is FQGNSA. Trimming cost V 4 bases and J 2 bases, with 12 bases left between them. CDR3 nucleotides: TGTGCCAGCAGCTCCCAGACAGCTACCTACGAGCAGTACTTC. Its protein product is CASSSQTATYEQYF.

V and J are TRBV19 and TRBJ2-1; D unresolved. The germline CDR1 and CDR2 sequences are LNHDA and SQIVND (reference sequence). The V and J ends lost 6 bases and 0 bases respectively, with 12 bases between them. CDR3 size: 15 residues. CDR3 sequence (DNA): TGTGCCAGTAGCCTTTATGACTTCTCCTACAATGAGCAGTTCTTC. This gives the protein CASSLYDFSYNEQFF.

The table lists this clone with a few counts. The chain links TRBV5-1 to TRBJ2-1; 7 positions match TRBD1. Per germline, CDR1 SGHRS and CDR2 YFSETQ. The CDR3 sequence is 16 residues long. J gave up 2 bases and V 5 bases, and 10 bases lay outside the gene matches. The CDR3 loop is CASRSPGTATYNEQFF. The CDR3 region has the DNA TGCGCCAGCAGGTCTCCCGGGACAGCGACCTACAATGAGCAGTTCTTC.

V and J are TRBV7-3 and TRBJ2-3; D may be TRBD1 (6 bases). This CDR3 is 16 amino acids long. Germline lookup yields CDR1 SGHTA and CDR2 FQGTGA. The V gene lost 5 bases and the J gene lost 8 bases, with 23 bases spanning the gap. The CDR3 region has the DNA TGTGCCAGCAGCATGGGACAACGCGAAAGATGGGGTACGCAGTATTTT. Residues: CASSMGQRERWGTQYF.

The gene calls are TRBV28 and TRBJ2-3; D remains unclear. V was clipped by 5 bases and J by 4 bases, with 19 bases between them. CDR1 and CDR2 (germline): MDHEN, SYDVKM. CDR3 length: 16 amino acids. The CDR3 DNA reads TGTGCCAGCAGTGCGTCCCCAGGTGAGATGGCAGATACGCAGTATTTT. Translated, it gives CASSASPGEMADTQYF.